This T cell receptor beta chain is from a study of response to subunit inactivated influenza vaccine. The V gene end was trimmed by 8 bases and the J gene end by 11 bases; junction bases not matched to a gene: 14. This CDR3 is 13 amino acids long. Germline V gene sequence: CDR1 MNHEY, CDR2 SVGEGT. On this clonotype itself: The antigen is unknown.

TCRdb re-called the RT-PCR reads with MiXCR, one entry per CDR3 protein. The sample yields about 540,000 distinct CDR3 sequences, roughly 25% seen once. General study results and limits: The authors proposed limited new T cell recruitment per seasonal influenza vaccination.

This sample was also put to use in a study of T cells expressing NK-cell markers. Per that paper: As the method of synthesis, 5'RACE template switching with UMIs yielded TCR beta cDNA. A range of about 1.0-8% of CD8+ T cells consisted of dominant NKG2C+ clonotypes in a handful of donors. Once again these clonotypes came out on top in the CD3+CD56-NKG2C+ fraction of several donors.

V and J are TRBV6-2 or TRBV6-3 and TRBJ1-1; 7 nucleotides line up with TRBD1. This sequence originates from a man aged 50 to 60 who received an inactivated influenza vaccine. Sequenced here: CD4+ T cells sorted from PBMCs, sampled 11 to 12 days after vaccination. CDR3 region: CASETGSGVEAFF. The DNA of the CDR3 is TGTGCCAGCGAGACAGGGAGTGGGGTCGAGGCTTTCTTT.